This TCR beta chain was documented in a study of CD8 T cells in ankylosing spondylitis. Overall study results and limits: Significant enrichment of disease-linked clones was reportedly seen in matched ankylosing spondylitis synovial fluid. A motif of 8 or 9 highly homologous TCR beta variants was seen as apparently characteristic of ankylosing spondylitis blood. Some motif variants had been reported before (in reactive arthritis synovial fluid and blood).

This clonotype was seen more than once but under ten times. What it binds is not known. The J segment lost 0 bases and the V segment lost 0 bases, leaving 6 bases of the junction unmatched. The CDR3 contains 18 residues. CDR1 and CDR2 from the germline V gene are MGHRA and YSYEKL. The authors made TCR beta libraries by quantitative 5'-RACE with molecular barcodes. TCRdb re-derived calls from the 5' RACE reads in MiXCR, one entry per CDR3 protein. The table has 200,000 to 250,000 distinct CDR3 sequences, about 17% seen once. The specimen was blood, either unsorted or a sorted T cell fraction (not recorded which). The clonotype comes from a male donor with ankylosing spondylitis. V is TRBV4-1 and J is TRBJ2-7, with 12 bases fitting TRBD2. The CDR3: CASSQETSGGPTSYEQYF. CDR3 nucleotide sequence: TGCGCCAGCAGCCAAGAGACTAGCGGGGGCCCTACCTCCTACGAGCAGTACTTC.